This TCR beta chain was documented in a study of regulatory T cells in long-lasting Graves disease (dated by TCRdb to the early 2020s). In terms of the full investigation: Newly diagnosed Graves' disease patients had taken antithyroid drugs for less than 3 months. Persistent Graves' disease patients were compared with newly diagnosed Graves' disease patients by peripheral blood TCR sequencing and RNA sequencing. The study took place in China and was registered as a clinical trial. TCR sequencing covered some 13 persistent and approximately 20 newly diagnosed Graves' disease patients, about 35 samples in total. General findings and caveats noted by the study authors: Compared with newly diagnosed patients, patients with persistent Graves' disease had lower TCR Shannon entropy and fewer highly expanded clones, which suggests clonal expansion. As a limitation, the authors acknowledged that the small sample size may reduce accuracy. Only the TCR beta chain was sequenced and analyzed. Preferential use of TRBV28, TRBJ1-2 and TRBJ2-5 was observed in persistent disease, whereas TRBV20-1 and TRBJ2-1 were favored in newly diagnosed disease. Persistent patients shared more public clonotypes among themselves (2,741) than newly diagnosed patients did (roughly 910). Only peripheral blood was studied, because thyroid tissue, the primary lesion, was inaccessible.

The time point label for this specimen denotes: newly diagnosed GD, antithyroid drugs for less than 3 months. RNA was extracted from PBMCs in TRIzol for both TCR sequencing and RNA sequencing. Graves' disease was diagnosed according to American Thyroid Association guidelines. Patients were recruited from an endocrinology department in Xi'an, China. From each patient, about 8.9 milliliters of peripheral blood was collected into an EDTA anticoagulant tube. Ficoll Paque Plus density gradient separation was used to isolate PBMCs, and no further T cell sorting was done. An Agilent 2100 Bioanalyzer and agarose gel were used to assess RNA quality, and a NanoDrop 2000 was used to measure RNA concentration. CDR1 and CDR2 are read off the germline V gene as SGHRS and YFSETQ. Trimming costs V 2 bases and J 0 bases, and their ends lie 11 bases apart. Counted from cysteine to phenylalanine, this CDR3 has 15 amino acids. Only CDR3 DNA remains: 45 bases, in frame from the first base.

Library preparation was by multiplex PCR. Sequencer: Illumina HiSeq 4000. TCR beta libraries were built with iRepertoire HTBI primers and Arm-PCR amplification of CDR3 regions. Before sequencing, the PCR products went through gel purification. The original pipeline was this. Across samples, 60 to 70 TRBV and 13 to 15 TRBJ segments were identified and used for gene usage analysis of CDR3 amino acid clonotypes. Filtered high-quality paired reads were merged into contigs using COPE and FqMerger. BLAST was used to align contigs to IMGT TRBV, TRBD and TRBJ reference genes, with CDR3 defined following IMGT. Highly expanded clones were defined as clonotypes with a frequency above 0.1%. Shannon entropy was used to measure repertoire diversity, and the Gini coefficient was used to measure V-J evenness. A clonotype found in more than one individual was treated as public. The public reads were reprocessed in TCRdb via fastp at Q25 and MiXCR, keeping in-frame beta chains. Merged by CDR3 protein, the rows form single entries marked with the most common genes and DNA. TCRdb's processing, not the authors' own work, is the source of the V and J calls. Recorded for this sample are approximately 390,000 distinct CDR3 sequences; roughly 17% of them occurred a single time. About 19% of the sample is taken by the ten largest.

This clonotype has just a few counts. The clone's antigen remains unknown. There are no base qualities to consult, and no much larger clone falls within one base. Separately, the same data were catalogued under a study of T cells in Graves' hyperthyroidism and ophthalmopathy. Per that second paper: A patient counted as having stable Graves' hyperthyroidism if no progression to ophthalmopathy occurred over 18 months of follow-up. Hyperthyroidism patients were newly diagnosed, had a disease duration of under 2 months, and were aged 18 to 65 years. Any patient with an uncontrolled infection, another autoimmune disease, pregnancy or lactation was excluded. Clinical symptoms, serum thyroxine and TRAb, thyroid ultrasound, and orbital computed tomography formed the basis for the diagnoses. For the first round of RT-PCR on the TCR CDR3, the HTBI primer set was used together with the Qiagen OneStep RT-PCR kit. Most expanded thyroid clonotypes (frequency above 0.001) were also detected in blood, suggesting blood repertoires may reflect thyroid immune responses. In cross-validation, a model built on a 13 V-J signature told ophthalmopathy apart from stable hyperthyroidism with approximately 90% sensitivity and roughly 81% specificity, and in testing the same model reached 80%/75%. In validation, the model predicted progression to ophthalmopathy with approximately 71% sensitivity and approximately 78% specificity, a median of 6.5 months before onset. To identify TCR V-J signatures that set the groups apart, the researchers used a discovery cohort of approximately 98 patients, made up of roughly 45 with Graves' ophthalmopathy and about 60 with stable Graves' hyperthyroidism. Prospective prediction of ophthalmopathy was tested in an independent validation cohort consisting of 18 hyperthyroidism patients and approximately 16 patients who later progressed to ophthalmopathy. For training and testing, the 100 patients in the discovery cohort were randomly divided in a 7:3 ratio. In about 6 Graves' hyperthyroidism patients, the study also compared T-cell repertoires from thyroid tissue with T-cell repertoires from blood. After sampling, hyperthyroidism patients received methimazole starting at 30 mg daily, and ophthalmopathy patients received high-dose intravenous methylprednisolone. Libraries were constructed in a second round of multiplex PCR, after which size selection and purification were carried out. Paired-end sequencing of the libraries was performed with 100 bp reads on an Illumina HiSeq2000. Raw data were processed with SOAPnuke, discarding reads with adapters, uncalled bases, mean Phred below 15, or no exact constant-primer or identifier match. High-quality paired reads were merged with COPE v1.2.5, and unique nucleotide sequences were defined as clonotypes. MiTCR v1.1 was used to align clonotypes to the IMGT TRBV, TRBD and TRBJ reference segments. The analysis included only V-J combinations with a frequency above 0.0001, which together covered over 98% of the repertoires. The TCS score was defined as the ratio of F50 (clonal expansion) to E x V (chaos), calculated using BLOSUM62-based TCRdist between CDR3 peptides within each V-J. Welch's t-statistics and random forest reduced 500 to 650 V-J features to 10 to 15, which were used in a naive Bayes classifier (R e1071). Sample size was not statistically predetermined, and investigators were not blinded to group allocation. The paper reports TCR Vbeta CDR3 sequencing of roughly 140 peripheral blood samples: approximately 41 ophthalmopathy, 70 to 85 hyperthyroidism and some 17 progressor patients.

Here the chain combines TRBV5-1 and TRBJ1-2; the D gene cannot be named for sure. The clonotype was recovered from a woman between 18 and 30 years old with Graves disease. Donor details come from another sample of the same person, matched by shared clones. The sequences come from peripheral blood mononuclear cells (PBMCs), collected at new diagnosis, from a patient treated with antithyroid drugs. The bases read TGCGCCAGCAGCTTAACTGTGACACCTAACTATGGCTACACCTTC. Translation gives CASSLTVTPNYGYTF. Extended through the reference TRBV5-1 and TRBJ1-2 proteins, this CDR3 yields the full variable domain: KAGVTQTPRYLIKTRGQQVTLSCSPISGHRSVSWYQQTPGQGLQFLFEYFSETQRNKGNFPGRFSGRQFSNSRSEMNVSTLELGDSALYLCASSLTVTPNYGYTFGSGTRLTVV.